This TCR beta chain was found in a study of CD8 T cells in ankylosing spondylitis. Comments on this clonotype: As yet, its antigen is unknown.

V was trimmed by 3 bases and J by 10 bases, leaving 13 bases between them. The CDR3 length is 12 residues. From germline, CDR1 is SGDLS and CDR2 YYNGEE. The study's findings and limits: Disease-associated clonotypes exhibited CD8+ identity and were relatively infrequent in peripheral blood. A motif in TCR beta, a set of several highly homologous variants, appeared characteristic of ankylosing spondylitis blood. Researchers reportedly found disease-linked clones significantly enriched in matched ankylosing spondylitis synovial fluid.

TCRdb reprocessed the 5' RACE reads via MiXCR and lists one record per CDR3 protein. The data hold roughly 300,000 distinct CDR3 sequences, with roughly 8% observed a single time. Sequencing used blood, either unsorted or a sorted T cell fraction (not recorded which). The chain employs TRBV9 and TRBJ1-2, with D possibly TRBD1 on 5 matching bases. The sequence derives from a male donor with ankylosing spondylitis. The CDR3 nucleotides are TGTGCCAGCAGCGCAATCATGGGGGTCTACACCTTC. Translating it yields CASSAIMGVYTF.